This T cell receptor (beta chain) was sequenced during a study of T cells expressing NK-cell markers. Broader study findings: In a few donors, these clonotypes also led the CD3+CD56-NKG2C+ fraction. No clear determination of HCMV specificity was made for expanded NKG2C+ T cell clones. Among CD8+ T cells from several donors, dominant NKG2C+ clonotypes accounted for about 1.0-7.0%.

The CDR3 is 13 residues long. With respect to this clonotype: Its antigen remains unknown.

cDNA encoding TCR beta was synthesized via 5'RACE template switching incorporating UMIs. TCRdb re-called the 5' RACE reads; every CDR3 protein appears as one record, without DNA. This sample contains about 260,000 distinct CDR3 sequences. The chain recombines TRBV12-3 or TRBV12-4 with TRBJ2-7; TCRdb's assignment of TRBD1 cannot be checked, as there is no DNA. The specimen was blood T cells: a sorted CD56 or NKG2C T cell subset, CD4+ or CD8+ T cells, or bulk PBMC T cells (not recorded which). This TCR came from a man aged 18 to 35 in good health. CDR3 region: CASSATGRYEQYF.